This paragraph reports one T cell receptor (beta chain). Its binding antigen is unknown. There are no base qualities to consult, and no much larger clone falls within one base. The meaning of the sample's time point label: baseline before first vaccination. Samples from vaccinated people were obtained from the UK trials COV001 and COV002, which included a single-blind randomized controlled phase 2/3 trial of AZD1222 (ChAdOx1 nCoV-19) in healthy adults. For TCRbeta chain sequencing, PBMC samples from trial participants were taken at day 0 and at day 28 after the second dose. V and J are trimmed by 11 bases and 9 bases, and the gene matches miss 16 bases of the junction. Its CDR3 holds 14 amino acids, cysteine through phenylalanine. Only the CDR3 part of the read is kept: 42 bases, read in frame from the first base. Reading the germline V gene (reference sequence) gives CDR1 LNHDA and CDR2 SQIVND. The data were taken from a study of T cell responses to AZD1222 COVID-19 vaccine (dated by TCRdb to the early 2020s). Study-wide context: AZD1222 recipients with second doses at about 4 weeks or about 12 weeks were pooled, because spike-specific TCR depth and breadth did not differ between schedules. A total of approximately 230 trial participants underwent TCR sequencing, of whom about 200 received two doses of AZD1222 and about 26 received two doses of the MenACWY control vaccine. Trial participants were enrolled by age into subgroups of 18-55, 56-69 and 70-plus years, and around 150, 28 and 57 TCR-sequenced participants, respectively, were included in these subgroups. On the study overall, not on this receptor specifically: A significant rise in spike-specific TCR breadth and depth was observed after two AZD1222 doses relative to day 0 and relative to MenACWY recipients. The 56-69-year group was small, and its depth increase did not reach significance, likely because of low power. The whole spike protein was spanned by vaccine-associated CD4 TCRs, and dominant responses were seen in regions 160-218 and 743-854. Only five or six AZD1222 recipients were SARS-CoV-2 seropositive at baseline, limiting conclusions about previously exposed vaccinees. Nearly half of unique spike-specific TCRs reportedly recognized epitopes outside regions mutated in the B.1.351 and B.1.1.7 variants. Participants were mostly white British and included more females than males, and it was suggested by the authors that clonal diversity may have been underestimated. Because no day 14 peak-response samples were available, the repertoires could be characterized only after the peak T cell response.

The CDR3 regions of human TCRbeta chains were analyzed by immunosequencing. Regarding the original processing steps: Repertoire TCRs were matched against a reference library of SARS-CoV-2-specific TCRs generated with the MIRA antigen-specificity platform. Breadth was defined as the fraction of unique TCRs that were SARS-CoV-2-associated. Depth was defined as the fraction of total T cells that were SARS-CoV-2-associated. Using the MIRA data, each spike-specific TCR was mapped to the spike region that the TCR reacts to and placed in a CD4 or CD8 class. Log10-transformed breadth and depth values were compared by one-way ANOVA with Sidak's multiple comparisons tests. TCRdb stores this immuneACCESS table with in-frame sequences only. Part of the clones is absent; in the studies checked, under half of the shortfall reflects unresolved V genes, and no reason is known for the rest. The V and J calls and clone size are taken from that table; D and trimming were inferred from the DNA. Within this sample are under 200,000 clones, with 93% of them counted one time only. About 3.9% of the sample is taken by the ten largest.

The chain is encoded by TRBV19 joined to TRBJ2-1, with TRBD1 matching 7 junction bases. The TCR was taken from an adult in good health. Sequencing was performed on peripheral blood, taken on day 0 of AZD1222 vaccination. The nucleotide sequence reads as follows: TGTGCCGAGCCTTTAGGGGGCGGTCTTTCTGAGCAGTTCTTC. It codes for CAEPLGGGLSEQFF.